This T cell receptor (beta chain) was recorded in a study of T cells expressing NK-cell markers. In regard to this clonotype: Its antigen is unidentified.

For TCR beta, cDNA was produced by 5'RACE template switching with UMIs. TCRdb reanalyzed the 5' RACE reads, giving one entry per CDR3 protein sequence and no DNA. The sample table includes roughly 430,000 distinct CDR3 sequences. The CDR3 totals 13 residues. CDR1 and CDR2 (germline): DFQATT, SNEGSKA (reference sequence). Points from the study as a whole: Expanded clones of NKG2C+ T cells had an unclear HCMV specificity. Among several donors, these clonotypes also ranked first in the CD3+CD56-NKG2C+ fraction.

This TCR came from a woman aged 18-70 years in good health. This chain connects TRBV20-1 to TRBJ2-3; without DNA, the TCRdb call of TRBD1 cannot be checked. Source material: blood T cells: a sorted CD56 or NKG2C T cell subset, CD4+ or CD8+ T cells, or bulk PBMC T cells (not recorded which). The CDR3 reads CSALNRGTDTQYF.